The T cell receptor beta chain under discussion was sequenced for a study of blood T cells in healthy people across ages. The authors ran a second PCR of about 6 to 12 cycles using a sample-barcoded 5' primer and a J-beta primer mix. Template switching added a 12-random-nucleotide identifier to every cDNA molecule. From the 5' RACE reads, TCRdb called clonotypes with MiXCR, one entry per CDR3 protein. This sample has some 640,000 distinct CDR3 sequences, with less than 35% found just once. Germline CDR1 reads SNHLY; CDR2 reads FYNNEI. V lost 6 bases and J lost 2, with 18 bases in between. The CDR3 covers 16 residues. The study's findings and limits: Age brought a roughly linear fall in TCR beta diversity measured per million T cells. Long-lived donors carried more naive CD4+ cells and greater diversity than aged donors.

Many counts were recorded for this clonotype. What it binds is unknown. This rearrangement joins TRBV2 to TRBJ2-3; D call uncertain. Source material: blood. This TCR was sampled from a woman of 80 years or more in good health. CDR3 nucleotides: TGTGCCAGCAGCCCGATCCTAACAAGAATCACAGATACGCAGTATTTT. As protein: CASSPILTRITDTQYF.